What follows describes a single TCR beta chain. No antigen is known for it. The sample comes from a study of human T cells and chemical hapten exposure. The CDR3 runs to 18 residues. From germline, CDR1 is MNHNS and CDR2 SASEGT. V gave up 6 bases and J gave up 1 base; unmatched junction bases: 14. Study-wide findings and caveats: Because they had alopecia, donors may respond immunologically unlike healthy people.

TCRdb reprocessed the RACE reads via MiXCR and lists one record per CDR3 protein. The sample records approximately 340,000 distinct CDR3 sequences, roughly 6.9% being singletons. The time point: patch test 1, 2 weeks after DPC sensitization. Treatment here: therapeutic diphenylcyclopropenone sensitization with weekly scalp DPC. The authors extracted total RNA from unfractionated whole blood. The chain uses TRBV6-1 and TRBJ2-4; TRBD2 agrees at 8 bases. The receptor's source is a woman under 30 with alopecia areata. Some clones in this sample may be carry-over from other donors' samples. The input for sequencing was whole blood, taken in connection with sensitization to the hapten diphenylcyclopropenone (DPC). CDR3 bases: TGTGCCAGCAGCACCGGGACTAGATTTAATTCGGCCAAAAACATTCAGTACTTC. It specifies CASSTGTRFNSAKNIQYF.